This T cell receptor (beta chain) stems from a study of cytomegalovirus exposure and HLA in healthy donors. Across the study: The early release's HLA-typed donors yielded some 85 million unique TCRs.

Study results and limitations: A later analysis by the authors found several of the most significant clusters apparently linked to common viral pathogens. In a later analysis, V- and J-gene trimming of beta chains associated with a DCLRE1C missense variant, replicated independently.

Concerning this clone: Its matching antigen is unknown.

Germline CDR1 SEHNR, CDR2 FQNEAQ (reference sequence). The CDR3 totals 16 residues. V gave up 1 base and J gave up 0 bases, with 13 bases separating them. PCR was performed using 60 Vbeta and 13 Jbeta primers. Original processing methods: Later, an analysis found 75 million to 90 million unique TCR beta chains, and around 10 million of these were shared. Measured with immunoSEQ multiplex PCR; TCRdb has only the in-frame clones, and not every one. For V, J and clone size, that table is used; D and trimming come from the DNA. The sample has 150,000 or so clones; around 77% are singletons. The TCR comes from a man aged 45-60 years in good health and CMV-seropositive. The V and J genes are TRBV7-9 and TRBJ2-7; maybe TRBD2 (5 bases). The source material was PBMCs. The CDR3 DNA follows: TGTGCCAGCAGCTTAGTCGGGCGAGGGATCTCCTACGAGCAGTACTTC. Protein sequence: CASSLVGRGISYEQYF.